A selection of T cell receptor beta chains follows, all from one sample in a study of cytomegalovirus exposure and HLA in healthy donors. The protocol was immunoSEQ multiplex PCR, while the TCRdb copy is restricted to in-frame clones and leaves out a portion. The table shows fewer than 250,000 clones, with almost 80% occurring only once. The material sequenced was PBMCs. Source of these receptors: a woman in her late teens or twenties in good health and CMV-seronegative. The CDR3 runs from the conserved cysteine through the conserved F or W. Clone size appears in some rows only: once, few, many, or a class for an expanded clone.

J	size	length	V	CDR3
TRBJ1-2	.	15	TRBV27	CASGIGTGGDYGYTF
TRBJ2-1	.	17	TRBV15	CATSRVFPSGRWDEQFF
TRBJ1-2	once	13	TRBV28	CASSVEEGYGYTF
TRBJ2-2	once	15	TRBV6-1	CASHGVPGGAGELFF
TRBJ1-2	.	16	TRBV7-8	CASSLGRPTGGDGYTF
TRBJ1-5	.	14	TRBV6-5	CASRPGTVNQPQHF
TRBJ1-5	once	15	TRBV28	CASSSQGISNQPQHF
TRBJ1-1	few	12	TRBV7-6	CASSSRGNEAFF
TRBJ2-7	few	15	TRBV5-1	CASGGDRGPSYEQYF
TRBJ2-5	.	14	TRBV13	CASSSGESQETQYF
TRBJ2-5	once	15	TRBV5-6	CASTKRGAGGETQYF
TRBJ2-7	.	15	TRBV5-6	CASSFGQVKTYEQYF
TRBJ1-1	once	13	TRBV18	CASSNQSNTEAFF
TRBJ1-2	.	12	TRBV6-5	CASTTGARGYTF
TRBJ2-5	.	19	TRBV9	CASSSSMGRQMGPQETQYF
TRBJ2-5	.	16	TRBV27	CASSFSGQGGKETQYF
TRBJ1-2	.	14	TRBV7-7	CASSLAHRNYGYTF
TRBJ1-5	.	15	TRBV5-1	CASSLGQGDNQPQHF
TRBJ1-1	.	11	TRBV7-9	CASSFRGEAFF
TRBJ1-1	.	16	TRBV6-4	CASSQDRGLMGTEAFF
TRBJ1-1	.	13	TRBV6-5	CASRSWANTEAFF
TRBJ1-2	.	15	TRBV7-9	CASSRGEVKNYGYTF
TRBJ2-7	once	12	TRBV7-9	CASSQTSYEQYF
TRBJ2-2	.	15	TRBV28	CASSLLTQGRGELFF
TRBJ1-2	.	17	TRBV14	CASSQEMNPFNSYGYTF
TRBJ2-7	.	9	TRBV11-3	CAPAPGQYF
TRBJ2-1	.	17	TRBV4-1	CASSRFFGSGGYNEQFF
.	.	14	TRBV7-9	CASEDGRGSYEQYF
TRBJ1-2	.	14	TRBV15	CATSWTTGADGYTF
TRBJ2-1	once	17	TRBV7-9	CASSPPGGQSSYNEQFF
TRBJ2-1	.	15	TRBV5-1	CASSLQRGSHNEQFF
TRBJ1-6	.	14	TRBV15	CATSHTGGNSPLHF
TRBJ1-6	.	13	TRBV27	CASSFRGSSPLHF
TRBJ2-3	.	14	TRBV29-1	CSVAILAGTDTQYF
TRBJ1-1	.	15	TRBV7-8	CASSSPRGPYTEAFF
TRBJ2-7	.	14	TRBV7-8	CASSEGSLTYEQYF
TRBJ1-2	.	13	TRBV28	CASTKDRDYGYTF
TRBJ2-3	.	15	TRBV4-2	CASSRRTSDSDTQYF
TRBJ2-7	.	12	TRBV28	CASSLAWSEQYF
TRBJ2-2	.	15	TRBV27	CASKGGGVYTGELFF
TRBJ1-1	.	17	TRBV21-1	CASSAELGLEGKTEAFF
TRBJ1-1	.	13	TRBV28	CASSLRGRTEAFF
TRBJ2-7	.	14	TRBV6-1	CASRMTGNSYEQYF
TRBJ1-1	.	14	TRBV11-1	CASSSDGGWTEAFF
TRBJ1-1	.	14	TRBV5-4	CASSLDRMNTEAFF
TRBJ1-2	.	13	TRBV6-5	CASSYGENYGYTF
TRBJ2-3	.	15	TRBV9	CASSASTSETDTQYF
TRBJ2-4	.	14	TRBV30	CAWGELLAKNIQYF
TRBJ1-5	.	15	TRBV9	CASSRTGGSNQPQHF
TRBJ2-1	.	15	TRBV7-6	CASSPRLAGTGEQFF
TRBJ2-7	.	14	TRBV2	CASSDTQGSREQYF
TRBJ2-2	.	15	TRBV27	CASSPLAGPSGELFF